These 18 T cell receptor beta chains were all obtained from the same sample, sequenced in a study of lymphopenia after photon versus proton radiotherapy. Some clones are missing from TCRdb's copy, which holds only in-frame ones; the method was immunoSEQ multiplex PCR. The data contain 25,000 to 40,000 clones, about 80% of them singletons. This specimen consisted of peripheral blood, obtained from a patient treated with proton-based radiotherapy. The receptors come from a woman between 65 and 79 years old with pancreatic cancer.

V and J are TRBV5-5 and TRBJ2-1; 8 bases are a match to TRBD2. Trimming at V came to 1 base and at J to 8 bases, leaving 5 bases not matched to a gene. This CDR3 is 14 amino acids long. Per the germline V gene, CDR1 is SGHKS and CDR2 is YYEKEE (reference sequence). The CDR3 is CASSLSGSLDEQFF. Here the CDR3 DNA reads TGTGCCAGCAGCTTGAGCGGGAGCTTGGATGAGCAGTTCTTC.

This chain connects TRBV29-1 to TRBJ2-7; tentatively, D is TRBD1 or TRBD2 (5 bases each). CDR3 size: 16 residues. V was cut by 0 bases and J by 3 bases, with 18 bases left in between. From germline, CDR1 is SQVTM and CDR2 ANQGSEA. CDR3 nucleotides: TGCAGCGTTGAAGAGTGGGCCGGGACGAAGGGCTACGAGCAGTACTTC. Its translation: CSVEEWAGTKGYEQYF.

The V and J genes are TRBV5-1 and TRBJ1-1; D call uncertain. This CDR3 spans 19 amino acids. The germline V and J ends were trimmed by 0 bases and 2 bases, with 23 bases remaining between them. The germline CDR1 and CDR2 sequences are SGHRS and YFSETQ. This CDR3 reads CASSLVVRAPGSGNTEAFF. The DNA for the CDR3 is TGCGCCAGCAGCTTGGTTGTTCGTGCCCCGGGATCAGGAAACACTGAAGCTTTCTTT.

This rearrangement joins TRBV2 to TRBJ2-1; D is possibly TRBD1 (6 bases). The CDR3 loop spans 13 amino acids. Germline CDR1 is SNHLY and CDR2 is FYNNEI. Trimming took off 3 bases at V and 8 bases at J, with 11 bases between the two ends. CDR3 protein: CASSDWGRDEQFF. The CDR3 DNA follows: TGTGCCAGCAGTGACTGGGGGCGGGATGAGCAGTTCTTC. The variable domain in full, completed from reference TRBV2 and TRBJ2-1, reads EPEVTQTPSHQVTQMGQEVILRCVPISNHLYFYWYRQILGQKVEFLVSFYNNEISEKSEIFDDQFSVERPDGSNFTLKIRSTKLEDSAMYFCASSDWGRDEQFFGPGTRLTVL.

The rearrangement links TRBV7-2 to TRBJ2-3, with D unresolved. CDR3 length: 12 residues. Germline V lookup: CDR1 SGHTA, CDR2 FQGNSA. The germline V and J ends were trimmed by 4 bases and 2 bases, with 4 bases remaining between them. DNA of the CDR3: TGTGCCAGCAGCTCCTACACAGATACGCAGTATTTT. It is translated as CASSSYTDTQYF. The full variable domain, its missing parts supplied by reference TRBV7-2 and TRBJ2-3, is GAGVSQSPSNKVTEKGKDVELRCDPISGHTALYWYRQSLGQGLEFLIYFQGNSAPDKSGLPSDRFSAERTGGSVSTLTIQRTQQEDSAVYLCASSSYTDTQYFGPGTRLTVL.

J is TRBJ2-1 and V is TRBV9; the D call may be TRBD1 or TRBD2 (6 bases each). The V end was cut by 0 bases, the J end by 3 bases, with 16 bases between. Germline V gives CDR1 SGDLS, CDR2 YYNGEE. The CDR3 has 17 residues. CDR3 residues: CASSVGNGGLNYNEQFF. For the CDR3, the DNA is TGTGCCAGCAGCGTAGGTAATGGGGGGCTTAACTACAATGAGCAGTTCTTC.

By share, this clone ranks as medium-sized. The V call is TRBV11-2, the J call TRBJ2-2, with D perhaps matching TRBD1 or TRBD2 (5 bases each). V gave up 5 bases and J gave up 4 bases, with 8 bases separating them. The CDR3 totals 13 residues. CDR1 SGHAT and CDR2 FQNNGV come from the germline V gene. The CDR3, as DNA: TGTGCCAGCAGCGGGGACCTCACCGGGGAGCTGTTTTTT. This codes for CASSGDLTGELFF.

This rearrangement joins TRBV7-3 to TRBJ1-6; 8 bases are a match to TRBD1. CDR1 SGHTA and CDR2 FQGTGA come from the germline V gene. Unmatched junction bases numbered 14, after V lost 2 bases and J lost 14 bases. This CDR3 is 16 amino acids long. The CDR3 loop reads CASSLAPPGQGGSLHF. In nucleotides, the CDR3 is TGTGCCAGCAGCTTAGCCCCCCCCGGACAGGGCGGGTCCCTCCACTTT.

The V gene is TRBV28, the J gene TRBJ2-5, with TRBD2 matching 7 bases. CDR3 length equals 13 residues. J was trimmed by 4 bases and V by 5 bases; bases with no gene match: 4. Per germline, CDR1 MDHEN and CDR2 SYDVKM. The CDR3 DNA reads TGTGCCAGCAGTCCCTCGGGGGGAGAGACCCAGTACTTC. Translation gives CASSPSGGETQYF.

The chain's CDR3 is CASSFPDTGKNTGELFF. The CDR3 DNA reads as TGTGCCAGCAGCTTCCCTGACACCGGGAAGAACACCGGGGAGCTGTTTTTT. This chain links TRBV11-3 with TRBJ2-2, with a possible D match to TRBD2 (5 bases). The germline CDR1 and CDR2 sequences are SGHNT and YENEEA. The length of the CDR3 is 17 residues. Trimming shortened V by 3 bases and J by 1 base, and 15 bases separated the two germline ends. The whole variable domain, remainder taken from reference TRBV11-3 and TRBJ2-2, is EAGVVQSPRYKIIEKKQPVAFWCNPISGHNTLYWYLQNLGQGPELLIRYENEEAVDDSQLPKDRFSAERLKGVDSTLKIQPAELGDSAVYLCASSFPDTGKNTGELFFGEGSRLTVL.

This chain joins TRBV7-9 and TRBJ2-1; D gene unclear. The germline V gene has CDR1 SEHNR and CDR2 FQNEAQ (reference sequence). Trimming left V 10 bases short and J 0 bases short, with 19 bases between. The CDR3 is made up of 16 amino acids. The CDR3 reads CATAPLSRSSYNEQFF. CDR3 DNA sequence: TGTGCCACCGCCCCCCTGAGCCGGAGCTCCTACAATGAGCAGTTCTTC.

In its sample, this clone was seen a few times. The V and J genes are TRBV18 and TRBJ1-2; 8 bases fit TRBD1. The CDR3 length is 14 residues. The V segment lost 3 bases and the J segment 5 bases; nucleotides outside the gene matches: 5. The germline V gene has CDR1 KGHSH and CDR2 LQKENI. In nucleotides, the CDR3 is TGTGCCAGCTCACCTTCGACAGGGGTTTATGGCTACACCTTC. Translating gives CASSPSTGVYGYTF.

This clone has a handful of counts. The rearrangement links TRBV15 to TRBJ2-6; D tentatively fits TRBD1 or TRBD2 (6 bases each). The CDR3 sequence is 18 residues long. V was shortened by 0 bases and J by 4 bases, with 16 bases between the two germline ends. Per germline, CDR1 LNHNV and CDR2 YYDKDF (reference sequence). CDR3 sequence: CATSRDRGLGAGANVLTF. The CDR3 nucleotides read TGTGCCACCAGCAGAGATCGGGGGCTGGGGGCCGGGGCCAACGTCCTGACTTTC.

V is TRBV18 and J is TRBJ1-2; D gene ambiguous. Germline-derived CDR1 and CDR2 are KGHSH and LQKENI. This CDR3 is built from 15 residues. Deletions cut 6 bases from V and 0 bases from J, with 14 bases between. CDR3 sequence reads: CASSLQGSTNYGYTF. Here the CDR3 DNA reads TGTGCCAGCTCCCTACAAGGCTCCACTAACTATGGCTACACCTTC.

The rearrangement uses TRBV25-1 and TRBJ1-1; TRBD1 matches 7 bases. V gave up 4 bases and J gave up 10 bases; unmatched junction bases: 6. This CDR3 contains 12 residues. Germline V CDR1 and CDR2: MGHDK, SYGVNS. This chain's CDR3 is CASSGGQRGAFF. The CDR3, as DNA: TGTGCCAGCAGTGGGGGACAGAGGGGAGCTTTCTTT. Variable domain in full (rest from reference TRBV25-1 and TRBJ1-1): EADIYQTPRYLVIGTGKKITLECSQTMGHDKMYWYQQDPGMELHLIHYSYGVNSTEKGDLSSESTVSRIRTEHFPLTLESARPSHTSQYLCASSGGQRGAFFGQGTRLTVV.

This rearrangement joins TRBV10-2 to TRBJ1-5, with D possibly being TRBD1 (6 bases). CDR1 WSHSY and CDR2 SAAADI come from the germline V gene. The CDR3 runs to 17 residues. V dropped 4 bases and J dropped 2 bases, with 18 bases sitting between them. CDR3 region: CASSVAGGGSRNQPQHF. The CDR3, as DNA: TGCGCCAGCAGTGTCGCGGGGGGGGGCTCGCGCAATCAGCCCCAGCATTTT.

The CDR3 bases are TGTGCCAGTAGTATAAACACAATAAATCCCCAAAATCAGCCCCAGCATTTT. Translated: CASSINTINPQNQPQHF. The chain couples TRBV19 to TRBJ1-5; D is unresolved. The germline V and J ends were trimmed by 2 bases and 4 bases, with 18 bases remaining between them. This CDR3 spans 17 amino acids. Germline assignment: CDR1 LNHDA and CDR2 SQIVND (reference sequence).

CDR3 nucleotide sequence: TGTGCCAGCAGCCACCTAGACTCCTCGAGGGGGGACAATGAGCAGTTCTTC. Translation gives CASSHLDSSRGDNEQFF. The chain recombines TRBV27 with TRBJ2-1; the D call may be TRBD1 or TRBD2 (6 bases each). This CDR3 comprises 17 residues. V was trimmed by 6 bases and J by 5 bases, leaving 23 bases between them. The germline V gene encodes CDR1 MNHEY and CDR2 SMNVEV (reference sequence).